These T cell receptor beta chains were read from a single sample in a study of Ad26.COV2.S vaccination and SARS-CoV-2 variants. The data were produced by immunoSEQ multiplex PCR, yet TCRdb's version contains in-frame clones alone and is incomplete. This sample carries approximately 400,000 clones, 83% of them seen once, and the ten largest clones take almost 7.5%. Source: peripheral blood, taken in a trial of Ad26.COV2.S vaccine versus placebo. Receptor source: a person between 18 and 65 years old who received the Ad26.COV2.S COVID-19 vaccine or a placebo. CDR3s include the opening cysteine and the closing phenylalanine or tryptophan. Fields, in order: D gene, J gene, V gene, CDR3 protein, CDR3 DNA. The D gene is left open where the match is weak.

D gene: -
J gene: TRBJ2-1
V gene: TRBV4-3
CDR3 protein: CASSQDSSSYNEQFF
CDR3 DNA: TGCGCCAGCAGCCAAGACAGCTCCTCCTACAATGAGCAGTTCTTC

D gene: -
J gene: TRBJ1-6
V gene: TRBV6-2/TRBV6-3
CDR3 protein: CASSWTVQSSYNSPLHF
CDR3 DNA: TGTGCCAGCAGCTGGACGGTTCAGAGCTCCTATAATTCACCCCTCCACTTT

D gene: -
J gene: TRBJ2-2
V gene: TRBV5-6
CDR3 protein: CASSSYTGELFF
CDR3 DNA: TGTGCCAGCAGCTCTTACACCGGGGAGCTGTTTTTT

D gene: TRBD1
J gene: TRBJ1-1
V gene: TRBV11-3
CDR3 protein: CASRGQGASTEAFF
CDR3 DNA: TGTGCCAGCAGGGGACAGGGGGCGAGCACTGAAGCTTTCTTT

D gene: -
J gene: TRBJ2-3
V gene: TRBV7-9
CDR3 protein: CASSNSGADTQYF
CDR3 DNA: TGTGCCAGCAGCAACTCAGGGGCAGATACGCAGTATTTT

D gene: -
J gene: TRBJ2-2
V gene: TRBV7-3
CDR3 protein: CASSPNRDTGELFF
CDR3 DNA: TGTGCCAGCAGCCCTAACAGGGACACCGGGGAGCTGTTTTTT